Below are 14 T cell receptor beta chains sequenced from a single sample in a study of OX40 agonist ivuxolimab in advanced cancers. Using immunoSEQ multiplex PCR, the repertoire was profiled, and TCRdb retains in-frame clones only, with some absent. The repertoire holds about 100,000 clones, 89% seen once, with roughly 0.15% in the top ten. The sample in question was CD4+ or CD8+ T cells sorted from blood, obtained in a trial of the OX40 agonist ivuxolimab. These receptors were obtained from an adult with an advanced solid tumor such as melanoma, head and neck, liver or kidney cancer.

This chain links TRBV7-6 with TRBJ2-1; tentatively, D is TRBD2 (6 bases). V lost 5 bases and J 6 bases, leaving 17 bases between the germline ends. This CDR3 comprises 15 residues. Germline lookup yields CDR1 SGHVS and CDR2 FNYEAQ. In DNA, the CDR3 is TGTGCCAGCAGCACTCAACGGGGGAAGGCCAATGAGCAGTTCTTC. Its protein is CASSTQRGKANEQFF.

V usage is TRBV27 and J usage is TRBJ1-6, with no clear D. CDR1 and CDR2 (germline): MNHEY, SMNVEV (reference sequence). Deletions cut 1 base from V and 9 bases from J, with 13 bases between. The CDR3 loop spans 15 amino acids. DNA of the CDR3: TGTGCCAGCAGTTTATTTGCTCTTCCGGGTTCACCCCTCCACTTT. Translating gives CASSLFALPGSPLHF.

The rearrangement links TRBV6-1 to TRBJ1-1, with 7 bases identical to TRBD1. The ends lost 6 bases at V and 1 base at J; junction bases unmatched: 5. The CDR3 length is 14 residues. The V gene's germline CDR1 is MNHNS and CDR2 SASEGT. CDR3 nucleotide sequence: TGTGCCAGCAGGTCAGGGGGGTCGAACACTGAAGCTTTCTTT. This codes for CASRSGGSNTEAFF.

V and J are TRBV27 and TRBJ2-7; 8 nucleotides line up with TRBD2. Per the germline V gene, CDR1 is MNHEY and CDR2 is SMNVEV (reference sequence). J lost 4 bases, V lost 2 bases, and 7 bases had no gene match. The CDR3 contains 15 residues. CDR3 sequence reads: CASSLGNRGGYEQYF. CDR3 sequence (DNA): TGTGCCAGCAGTTTAGGTAACCGGGGGGGTTACGAGCAGTACTTC.

This chain links TRBV19 with TRBJ1-5, with no clear D. There are 15 residues in the CDR3. CDR1 LNHDA and CDR2 SQIVND come from the germline V gene (reference sequence). With 0 bases removed from V and 4 bases from J, the gap between germline ends came to 10 bases. The chain's CDR3 is CASSIDQGPNQPQHF. The CDR3 DNA reads as TGTGCCAGTAGTATAGATCAAGGACCGAATCAGCCCCAGCATTTT.

CDR3 region: CASSQPTGTAAEAFF. The DNA for the CDR3 is TGCGCCAGCAGCCAACCAACAGGGACGGCCGCTGAAGCTTTCTTT. The chain carries TRBV4-1 and TRBJ1-1, with D possibly being TRBD1 (6 bases). The CDR3 is 15 amino acids. Germline-derived CDR1 and CDR2 are MGHRA and YSYEKL. The ends were cut back, 2 bases at V and 6 bases at J, with 16 bases in the middle.

The chain couples TRBV6-5 to TRBJ2-7, with D hard to call. CDR3 length: 11 residues. V dropped 5 bases and J dropped 6 bases, with 8 bases sitting between them. The germline V gene has CDR1 MNHEY and CDR2 SVGAGI. CDR3 in amino acids: CASSNFGEQYF. The CDR3 DNA reads as TGTGCCAGCAGTAATTTCGGCGAGCAGTACTTC.

The rearrangement uses TRBV6-5 and TRBJ2-1, with TRBD2 identical over 8 bases. With 0 bases clipped from V and 8 bases from J, the junction kept 6 bases outside the gene matches. CDR3 size: 15 residues. CDR1 is MNHEY and CDR2 is SVGAGI in the germline V gene. The CDR3 nucleotides read TGTGCCAGCAGTTACTCACTAGCGGTCGGGGATGAGCAGTTCTTC. Translating gives CASSYSLAVGDEQFF.

The CDR3 loop is CAWSVGGRETQYF. The CDR3 nucleotides read TGTGCCTGGAGTGTAGGCGGCAGAGAGACCCAGTACTTC. This rearrangement joins TRBV30 to TRBJ2-5; no definite D call. This CDR3 is 13 amino acids long. Per the germline V gene, CDR1 is GTSNPN and CDR2 is SVGIG (reference sequence). Trimming took off 0 bases at V and 4 bases at J, with 9 bases between the two ends.

The chain carries TRBV6-1 and TRBJ2-6, with D maybe TRBD1 (5 bases). The germline CDR1 and CDR2 sequences are MNHNS and SASEGT. Trimming shortened V by 8 bases and J by 0 bases, and 11 bases separated the two germline ends. CDR3 length equals 15 residues. The CDR3 sequence: CASRSQGSGANVLTF. The CDR3, as DNA: TGTGCCAGCCGATCCCAGGGCTCTGGGGCCAACGTCCTGACTTTC.

The chain has TRBV5-1 and TRBJ1-1, with a tentative D call TRBD1 (5 bases). In germline, CDR1 is SGHRS, CDR2 YFSETQ. V was pared by 4 bases and J by 1 base, with 11 bases between. There are 14 residues in the CDR3. The CDR3 sequence is CASSPGTANTEAFF. The CDR3 DNA reads TGCGCCAGCAGCCCCGGGACGGCGAACACTGAAGCTTTCTTT.

This rearrangement joins TRBV11-2 to TRBJ1-1; D gene ambiguous. Germline loops: CDR1 SGHAT, CDR2 FQNNGV. This CDR3 has 13 residues. Trimming pared 2 bases from V and 1 base from J, leaving 5 bases between. The CDR3 loop reads CASSLLGNTEAFF. CDR3 coding DNA: TGTGCCAGCAGCTTATTGGGGAACACTGAAGCTTTCTTT.

This chain connects TRBV5-6 to TRBJ1-2; 11 bases align to TRBD1. Germline assignment: CDR1 SGHDT and CDR2 YYEEEE. Trimming at V came to 4 bases and at J to 6 bases, leaving 8 bases not matched to a gene. The CDR3 is made up of 15 amino acids. The CDR3 sequence: CASSGTGQGENGYTF. The CDR3 DNA reads as TGTGCCAGCAGCGGAACGGGACAGGGGGAGAATGGCTACACCTTC.

The V and J genes are TRBV6-5 and TRBJ2-1, with TRBD1 matching over 8 bases. Germline assignment: CDR1 MNHEY and CDR2 SVGAGI. The CDR3 loop spans 14 amino acids. J lost 7 bases, V lost 6 bases, and 8 bases had no gene match. CDR3 coding DNA: TGTGCCAGCAGCCAGACAGGGGCGAAAAATGAGCAGTTCTTC. As protein: CASSQTGAKNEQFF.